These T cell receptor beta chains were read from a single sample in a study of shared clonotypes between healthy human individuals. TCRdb keeps only in-frame clones here, not all; method: immunoSEQ multiplex PCR. The data hold 2 million to 2.5 million clones, with approximately 95% observed a single time. Input material: naive CD8+ T cells sorted from blood. These receptors were collected from a man aged 18 to 30 in good health. Each CDR3 is given with its conserved first and last residue. The D gene is left open where the match is weak. Rows give clone size only sometimes, using once, few, many, or a class for an expanded clone.

clone_size	v_call	j_call	d_call	cdr3_nt	cdr3_aa
once	TRBV13	TRBJ2-7	NA	TGTGCCAGCAGCCCCCCAGGGCGGTCCTCCTACGAGCAGTACTTC	CASSPPGRSSYEQYF
NA	TRBV6-5	TRBJ2-7	NA	TGTGCCAGCAGTTACTCGAGTACGGGGGTCGAGCAGTACTTC	CASSYSSTGVEQYF
NA	TRBV7-9	TRBJ2-7	TRBD1	TGTGCCAGCAGCTCGGGACAGCTCTACGAGCAGTACTTC	CASSSGQLYEQYF
NA	TRBV29-1	TRBJ2-2	NA	TGCAGCGTTGTTGTGGGGAACGGGGAGCTGTTTTTT	CSVVVGNGELFF
once	TRBV4-3	TRBJ1-3	NA	TGCGCCAGCAGCCAAGATCCTACAGGGACTGGAAACACCATATATTTT	CASSQDPTGTGNTIYF
NA	TRBV9	TRBJ1-2	NA	TGTGCCAGCAGCGGAGCGCCCGACTATGGCTACACCTTC	CASSGAPDYGYTF
once	TRBV5-6	TRBJ1-3	NA	TGTGCCAGCAGCTTGGGACAGAGCTCTGGAAACACCATATATTTT	CASSLGQSSGNTIYF
NA	TRBV7-9	TRBJ2-2	NA	TGTGCCAGCAGCGCCAGAATTGGTTCCAACACCGGGGAGCTGTTTTTT	CASSARIGSNTGELFF
NA	TRBV19	TRBJ2-7	NA	TGTGCCAGTAGCCTGACTTCGGGACACTACGAGCAGTACTTC	CASSLTSGHYEQYF
NA	TRBV7-6	TRBJ2-7	NA	TGTGCCAGCAGCTTGGGATTTGGGTACGAGCAGTACTTC	CASSLGFGYEQYF
once	TRBV5-6	TRBJ2-5	TRBD2	TGTGCCAGCAGCGATGTGGGGGGAGGACTAGCGGGAGCAGAGCAGTACTTC	CASSDVGGGLAGAEQYF
NA	TRBV4-1	TRBJ1-3	NA	TGCGCCAGCAGCCAAGATACTTCGGGGTGGTCTGGAAACACCATATATTTT	CASSQDTSGWSGNTIYF
NA	TRBV5-6	TRBJ2-1	NA	TGTGCCAGCAGCTTTCTAGATCACCAGTTCTTC	CASSFLDHQFF
once	TRBV5-8	TRBJ1-5	NA	TGTGCCAGCAGCCGTCCGACAGAGTATCAGCCCCAGCATTTT	CASSRPTEYQPQHF
NA	TRBV7-8	TRBJ2-7	TRBD1	TGTGCCAGCAGCTTGCCGCTTGGACAGGGGTACGAGCAGTACTTC	CASSLPLGQGYEQYF
NA	TRBV10-3	TRBJ2-2	NA	TGTGCCATCAAGGATGCCCAGCCGGTCGGGGAGCTGTTTTTT	CAIKDAQPVGELFF
NA	TRBV2	TRBJ2-1	NA	TGTGCCAGCAGTGAAGGGCGGGGGCCAGACAATGAGCAGTTCTTC	CASSEGRGPDNEQFF
NA	TRBV4-1	TRBJ2-2	NA	TGCGCCAGCAGCCAGTATCCCGGGGAGCTGTTTTTT	CASSQYPGELFF
NA	TRBV10-3	TRBJ2-7	TRBD1	TGTGCCATCAGTGAACACGGACAGGGTTCCGACGAGCAGTACTTC	CAISEHGQGSDEQYF
NA	TRBV5-1	TRBJ2-1	NA	TGCGCCAGCTCAGCTTATAACGGCGGGGAGCAGTTCTTC	CASSAYNGGEQFF
NA	TRBV4-3	TRBJ2-5	TRBD2	TGCGCCAGCAGCCAAGAGAGGAGCGGGAGGGGTGAGACCCAGTACTTC	CASSQERSGRGETQYF
NA	TRBV9	TRBJ1-4	NA	TGTGCCAGCAGCGTAGGTGAGACAGTTAATGAAAAACTGTTTTTT	CASSVGETVNEKLFF
NA	TRBV6-5	TRBJ2-7	NA	TGTGCCAGCAGTTACCAGGCCAGAAATTACGAGCAGTACTTC	CASSYQARNYEQYF
NA	TRBV30	TRBJ1-3	TRBD1	TGTGCCTGGAGTATGGGACAGGGGAGAAACACCATATATTTT	CAWSMGQGRNTIYF
NA	TRBV4-3	TRBJ2-1	TRBD2	TGCGCCAGCAGCCCCAAGGTAGCGGGGGGACTCTACAATGAGCAGTTCTTC	CASSPKVAGGLYNEQFF
NA	TRBV4-1	TRBJ2-5	NA	TGCGCCAGCAGCCAAATACCAGGAGAGACCCAGTACTTC	CASSQIPGETQYF
NA	TRBV7-9	TRBJ2-7	NA	TGTGCCAGCAGCTTAGAAACAGACTACGAGCAGTACTTC	CASSLETDYEQYF
few	TRBV5-4	TRBJ2-5	NA	TGTGCCAGCAGCTTGGAGCCGATCCAAGAGACCCAGTACTTC	CASSLEPIQETQYF
NA	TRBV7-9	TRBJ2-1	TRBD2	TGTGCCAGCAGCTTCCCAGGCGGGAGCATGAATGAGCAGTTCTTC	CASSFPGGSMNEQFF
NA	TRBV6-5	TRBJ1-2	TRBD1	TGTGCCAGCAGTTACTCTTCAGGGGGAGATAACTATGGCTACACCTTC	CASSYSSGGDNYGYTF
once	TRBV2	TRBJ2-1	NA	TGTGCCAGCAGGGACCTCCATGAGCAGTTCTTC	CASRDLHEQFF
NA	TRBV9	TRBJ2-7	TRBD2	TGTGCCAGCAGCCCGGGGACTAGCGGGACCTTGCAGTACTTC	CASSPGTSGTLQYF
once	TRBV6-5	TRBJ2-7	NA	TGTGCCAGCAGTTCCTTCCCGGCCTACGAGCAGTACTTC	CASSSFPAYEQYF
NA	TRBV7-9	TRBJ2-5	NA	TGTGCCAGCAGCTTAGCGTACCAAGAGACCCAGTACTTC	CASSLAYQETQYF
NA	TRBV7-3	TRBJ2-1	NA	TGTGCCACCTCCCGGGGGGCCTCCTCCTACAATGAGCAGTTCTTC	CATSRGASSYNEQFF
NA	TRBV10-3	TRBJ2-3	TRBD1	TGTGCCATCAGCCGGGACAGGCACATGGATACGCAGTATTTT	CAISRDRHMDTQYF